This section outlines one TCR beta chain sequence together with its context. Which antigen it targets is not known. No base quality values were provided; no much bigger clone lies one nucleotide off. The CDR3 starts with the cysteine, ends with the phenylalanine, and has 15 residues. The kept DNA is CDR3 alone, 45 bases in frame from the first base. V is pared back by 8 bases and J by 0 bases, with 14 bases lying between the germline termini. Sequences WNHNN (CDR1) and SYGVQD (CDR2) are obtained from the germline V gene (reference sequence). The immunoSEQ Assay, a bias-controlled multiplex PCR, was used to amplify TCRbeta CDR3 regions from genomic DNA. The study's own analysis went as follows. Nucleated cell counts per sample were estimated from amplification of reference gene primers within the assay. To quantify the absolute abundance of each unique TCRbeta CDR3 rearrangement, sequence reads were collapsed and filtered. For each sample, productive Simpson clonality was calculated as the square root of Simpson's diversity index across productive rearrangements. As stored in TCRdb, this immuneACCESS dataset retains in-frame rearrangements with V and J assigned. A fraction of the clones does not appear; measured against another copy, unresolved V genes explain less than half of the discrepancy, and the remainder lacks a known reason. Clone size and V and J calls were adopted from that table, with D and trimming inferred from the DNA. The sample table holds about 250,000 clones, of which about 93% were seen once. The leading ten clones occupy about 1.9% of the sample.

Participants in the prospective study were enrolled through a virtual design, were aged about 18 to 89 years, and lived in under 25 United States geographic areas. To assign participants to cohorts, the prospective study relied on clinical history that participants themselves reported in a screening survey and a study questionnaire. For ImmuneRACE Cohort 3, a participant was defined as recovered based on two consecutive negative NP/OP PCR tests, clearance by a healthcare professional, or resolution of symptoms. In the prospective study, whole blood, serum and a nasopharyngeal or oropharyngeal swab were collected from each participant by mobile phlebotomists. Additional blood draws and questionnaires over an approximately two-month period could optionally be provided by prospective study participants. Prospective study blood samples were shipped either frozen or at room temperature before DNA extraction.

The record originates from a study of blood T cell repertoires in COVID-19 (dated by TCRdb to 2020 to 2021). Background for the entire study: Samples covering the acute and convalescent phases of COVID-19 were provided by collaborators in the United States, Italy and Spain. The sample metadata nearly always contained a de-identified subject ID, COVID-19 status, age in years and sex. The prospective study material was composed of cDNA or gDNA derived from T cells, B-cell-depleted T cells, or PBMCs. The repertoires were made available in a free public database intended to serve as a resource for research on the immune response to SARS-CoV-2. Samples were obtained from the ongoing ImmuneRACE study (first 160 participants) and from about 1,300 subjects provided by 6 global collaborators. The dataset comprised deeply sampled blood TCRbeta repertoires from subjects exposed to, actively infected with, or recovered from COVID-19. Where HLA class I and class II types were available, the types were taken from metadata supplied by the sample provider, not from assay-based typing.

What the research found in general, with its limitations: Clinical and demographic metadata were provided uncurated, with the amount varying by source and participant.

Sequences were obtained from PBMCs or T cells enriched from blood (not recorded which). Rearrangement joined TRBV10-1 to TRBJ1-5, with a weak D call of TRBD1 (5 bases match). The clonotype originates from a woman between 18 and 29 years old who had recovered from COVID-19. The sequenced DNA is TGCGCCAGCGCGGGGCCTTCTAATAGCAATCAGCCCCAGCATTTT. Its translation reads: CASAGPSNSNQPQHF.